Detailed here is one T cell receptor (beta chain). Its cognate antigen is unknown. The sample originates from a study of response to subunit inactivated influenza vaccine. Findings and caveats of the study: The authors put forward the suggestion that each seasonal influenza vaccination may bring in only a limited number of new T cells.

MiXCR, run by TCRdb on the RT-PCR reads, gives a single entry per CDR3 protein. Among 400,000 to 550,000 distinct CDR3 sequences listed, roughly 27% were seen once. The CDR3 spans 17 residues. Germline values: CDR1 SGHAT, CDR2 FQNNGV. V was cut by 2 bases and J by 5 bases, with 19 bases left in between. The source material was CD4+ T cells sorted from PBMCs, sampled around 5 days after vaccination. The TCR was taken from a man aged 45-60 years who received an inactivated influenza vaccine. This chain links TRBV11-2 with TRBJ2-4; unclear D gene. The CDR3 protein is CASSLNPEISFQNIQYF. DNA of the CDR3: TGTGCCAGCAGCTTAAATCCGGAGATTTCCTTCCAAAACATTCAGTACTTC.